A single sample is the source of the 3 T cell receptor beta chains below, sequenced in a study of control samples from healthy donors and cancer patients. Repertoires were generated with immunoSEQ multiplex PCR, while TCRdb's copy carries only in-frame clones and drops some. The sample has roughly 100,000 clones, 83% seen once; the top ten hold around 14%. What was sequenced was blood. The receptors derive from a woman aged 45 to 65 in good health.

This clone turned up a few times. J is TRBJ2-2 and V is TRBV5-1; D is possibly TRBD1 (6 bases). The CDR3 sequence is 16 residues long. Germline lookup yields CDR1 SGHRS and CDR2 YFSETQ. Trimming pared 5 bases from V and 3 bases from J, leaving 17 bases between. CDR3 coding DNA: TGCGCCAGCAGACGGTCCGGACAGCAATACACCGGGGAGCTGTTTTTT. Protein product: CASRRSGQQYTGELFF.

The gene calls are TRBV6-2 or TRBV6-3 and TRBJ1-2; D possibly corresponds to TRBD1 (5 bases). V was clipped by 2 bases and J by 6 bases, with 13 bases between them. This CDR3 is 14 amino acids long. Per germline, CDR1 MNHEY and CDR2 SVGEGT. CDR3 nucleotide sequence: TGTGCCAGCAGTTACCCAGGGTCGTGGAATGGCTACACCTTC. Its translation: CASSYPGSWNGYTF.

This clone was observed once. Different DNA sequences within this sample yield the same CDR3. The V gene is TRBV15, the J gene TRBJ1-2; possible D gene TRBD1, 5 bases. The germline V gene encodes CDR1 LNHNV and CDR2 YYDKDF (reference sequence). V shed 1 base and J shed 5 bases, with 14 bases lying between them. CDR3 size: 15 residues. Here the CDR3 DNA reads TGTGCCACCAGCAGAGGTGGGCCGGGGGGGTATGGCTACACCTTC. It encodes CATSRGGPGGYGYTF.